This TCR beta chain was recorded in a study of cytomegalovirus exposure and HLA in healthy donors. Trimming took 2 bases from V and 6 from J; bases not matched to a gene: 6. Germline V gives CDR1 MNHNS, CDR2 SASEGT. The CDR3 runs to 14 residues. The PCR employed 60 Vbeta primers together with 13 Jbeta primers. Sequencing was performed with immunoSEQ multiplex PCR; in TCRdb, only in-frame clones are kept and a portion is missing. There are 60,000 to 70,000 clones in the sample; about 84% occur only once, and 7% to 8% lies in the top ten. This sequence originates from a man aged 18 to 29 in good health and CMV-seropositive. Sequencing input: PBMCs. The V gene is TRBV6-1, the J gene TRBJ1-2; TRBD1 agrees at 7 bases. The DNA for the CDR3 is TGTGCCAGCAGTGAATACGACAGGGTAGATGGCTACACCTTC. This translates into CASSEYDRVDGYTF.